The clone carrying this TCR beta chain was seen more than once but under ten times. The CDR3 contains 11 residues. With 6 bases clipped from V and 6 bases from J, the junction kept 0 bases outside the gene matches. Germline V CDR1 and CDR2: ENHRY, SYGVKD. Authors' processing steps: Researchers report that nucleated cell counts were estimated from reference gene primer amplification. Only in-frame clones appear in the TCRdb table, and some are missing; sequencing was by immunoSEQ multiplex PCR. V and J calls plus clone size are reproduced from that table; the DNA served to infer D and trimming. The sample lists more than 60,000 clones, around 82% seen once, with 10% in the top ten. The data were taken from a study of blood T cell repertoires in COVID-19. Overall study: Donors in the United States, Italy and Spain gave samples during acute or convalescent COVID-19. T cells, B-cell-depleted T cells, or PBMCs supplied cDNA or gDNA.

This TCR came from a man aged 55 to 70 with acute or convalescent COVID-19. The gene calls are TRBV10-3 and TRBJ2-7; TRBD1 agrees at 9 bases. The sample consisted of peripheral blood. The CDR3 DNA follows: TGTGCCATCAGACAGGGGGCCGAGCAGTACTTC. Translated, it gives CAIRQGAEQYF.